This TCR beta chain was profiled in a study of shared clonotypes between healthy human individuals. TCRdb's copy holds only in-frame clones and misses some; the assay was immunoSEQ multiplex PCR. The sample carries around 200,000 clones, 66% recorded once. The CDR3 is 18 residues long. The V gene's germline CDR1 is SGHDN and CDR2 FVKESK. With 3 bases clipped from V and 0 bases from J, the junction kept 9 bases outside the gene matches. This receptor was obtained from a man aged 25-45 years in good health. The material sequenced was memory CD4+ T cells sorted from blood. As for subset: CD45RA-negative fraction. The rearrangement uses TRBV14 and TRBJ1-4; TRBD1 matches at 8 bases. The CDR3 reads CASSHLTGGSATNEKLFF. The CDR3 DNA is TGTGCCAGCAGCCACCTAACAGGGGGAAGTGCAACTAATGAAAAACTGTTTTTT.